The rows below give T cell receptor beta chains drawn from one sample of a study of T cell changes during pregnancy in multiple sclerosis. TCRdb keeps only in-frame clones here, not all; method: immunoSEQ multiplex PCR. The sample lists around 130,000 clones, about 96% seen once, with more than 0.4% in the top ten. The specimen was peripheral blood, collected after pregnancy. The receptors shown here come from a female donor with multiple sclerosis, enrolled in a pregnancy study. The CDR3 runs from the conserved cysteine through the conserved F or W. Fields, in order: CDR3 protein, CDR3 DNA, clone size, D gene, J gene, V gene. D genes are given only for firm matches. Clone size, where shown, is once, few, many, or a class for clones that have expanded.

CSVEDPRQGANTEAFF	TGCAGCGTTGAAGACCCTCGACAGGGGGCGAACACTGAAGCTTTCTTT	-	TRBD1	TRBJ1-1	TRBV29-1
CSVQGGRQETQYF	TGCAGCGTTCAGGGTGGGAGGCAAGAGACCCAGTACTTC	-	-	TRBJ2-5	TRBV29-1
CASSLGQGMRETQYF	TGTGCCAGCAGCCTGGGACAGGGGATGAGAGAGACCCAGTACTTC	-	TRBD1	TRBJ2-5	TRBV5-8
CASSPLGGGRETQYF	TGCGCCAGCTCGCCACTTGGGGGGGGTAGGGAGACCCAGTACTTC	-	TRBD2	TRBJ2-5	TRBV5-1
CASSPPVLAGGPGTDTQYF	TGTGCCAGCTCACCACCTGTACTAGCGGGAGGGCCGGGCACAGATACGCAGTATTTT	-	TRBD2	TRBJ2-3	TRBV18
CASSLTLGGNLMNTEAFF	TGTGCCAGCAGCCTTACTCTGGGGGGGAATCTGATGAACACTGAAGCTTTCTTT	once	-	TRBJ1-1	TRBV7-2
CASSLGGAVYSYEQYF	TGTGCCAGCAGCTTAGGTGGGGCCGTTTACTCCTACGAGCAGTACTTC	-	-	TRBJ2-7	TRBV13
CASSSLATSYNEQFF	TGTGCCAGCAGCTCACTAGCGACCTCCTACAATGAGCAGTTCTTC	-	TRBD2	TRBJ2-1	TRBV11-2
CASSLAGVTYNEQFF	TGTGCCAGCAGTTTGGCGGGAGTCACCTACAATGAGCAGTTCTTC	-	TRBD2	TRBJ2-1	TRBV28
CSVFQDPGNTIYF	TGCAGCGTTTTTCAGGATCCTGGAAACACCATATATTTT	-	-	TRBJ1-3	TRBV29-1
CASSISQGALGELFF	TGTGCCAGTAGTATAAGTCAGGGGGCACTCGGGGAGCTGTTTTTT	-	TRBD1	TRBJ2-2	TRBV19
CATSRGSTYEQYF	TGTGCCACCAGCAGAGGGTCTACCTACGAGCAGTACTTC	-	-	TRBJ2-7	TRBV15
CASGTNISGRRSDTQYF	TGTGCCAGCGGGACGAATATTAGCGGGAGGAGGTCAGATACGCAGTATTTT	-	TRBD2	TRBJ2-3	TRBV28
CARRSPTGSDIGYEQYF	TGCGCCAGGCGTAGTCCTACAGGGTCCGATATAGGATACGAGCAGTACTTC	-	-	TRBJ2-7	TRBV10-1
CAIGALGRDSYEQYF	TGTGCCATCGGGGCCCTAGGGCGGGACTCCTACGAGCAGTACTTC	-	-	TRBJ2-7	TRBV10-3
CSVRRGGVVETQYF	TGCAGCGTCCGAAGGGGGGGTGTAGTGGAGACCCAGTACTTC	once	-	TRBJ2-5	TRBV29-1
CASSITSAVGGGYYGYTF	TGTGCCAGTAGTATAACCTCCGCGGTTGGAGGGGGCTACTATGGCTACACCTTC	-	TRBD1	TRBJ1-2	TRBV19
CASSFRQGTEKLFF	TGTGCCAGCAGTTTCCGACAGGGCACTGAAAAACTGTTTTTT	-	TRBD1	TRBJ1-4	TRBV28
CASSQDVPWGVGNTIYF	TGCGCCAGCAGCCAAGATGTGCCGTGGGGGGTCGGGAACACCATATATTTT	-	-	TRBJ1-3	TRBV4-1
CASSELGAGSYNEQFF	TGTGCCAGCAGTGAGTTGGGAGCGGGCTCTTACAATGAGCAGTTCTTC	-	-	TRBJ2-1	TRBV2
CAISGGTSYYNEQFF	TGTGCCATCAGTGGCGGGACTTCCTACTACAATGAGCAGTTCTTC	-	-	TRBJ2-1	TRBV10-3
CASSWDSLGETQYF	TGTGCCAGCAGCTGGGACTCTCTGGGAGAGACCCAGTACTTC	-	-	TRBJ2-5	TRBV5-6
CASSSGLSSYEQYF	TGCGCCAGCAGCTCGGGACTCAGCTCCTACGAGCAGTACTTC	-	-	TRBJ2-7	TRBV5-1
CASSLAASGSGVSTDTQYF	TGTGCCAGCAGCCTAGCTGCCAGCGGGAGCGGGGTTAGCACAGATACGCAGTATTTT	-	TRBD2	TRBJ2-3	TRBV7-6
CASSPTGGAGYGYTF	TGTGCCAGCAGCCCGACAGGGGGCGCGGGTTATGGCTACACCTTC	-	TRBD1	TRBJ1-2	TRBV5-4
CASSWTSGGYNEQFF	TGTGCCAGCAGTTGGACTAGCGGGGGGTACAATGAGCAGTTCTTC	-	TRBD2	TRBJ2-1	TRBV28
CASSLAGGANTEAFF	TGCGCCAGCAGCTTGGCCGGGGGAGCTAACACTGAAGCTTTCTTT	-	-	TRBJ1-1	TRBV5-1
CASSSRGAANYGYTF	TGTGCCAGCAGCTCTAGAGGCGCAGCTAACTATGGCTACACCTTC	once	-	TRBJ1-2	TRBV11-1
CATSRDPLAGGNEQFF	TGTGCCACCAGCAGAGATCCCCTAGCGGGAGGCAATGAGCAGTTCTTC	once	TRBD2	TRBJ2-1	TRBV15
CASSQGYAGNNEQFF	TGCGCCAGCAGCCAAGGCTACGCGGGCAACAATGAGCAGTTCTTC	-	-	TRBJ2-1	TRBV4-3
CASSHRGHDYGYTF	TGTGCCAGCAGTCACAGGGGGCATGACTATGGCTACACCTTC	once	TRBD1	TRBJ1-2	TRBV28
CASSLLRSRDEPQHF	TGTGCCAGCTCACTATTAAGGTCCCGGGATGAGCCCCAGCATTTT	-	-	TRBJ1-5	TRBV18
CASSQAGNTIYF	TGCGCCAGCAGCCAAGCAGGAAACACCATATATTTT	-	-	TRBJ1-3	TRBV4-3
CASSHRQPPNYGYTF	TGTGCCAGCAGCCATCGACAACCCCCTAACTATGGCTACACCTTC	-	-	TRBJ1-2	TRBV5-4
CASSYSLAVLGTDTQYF	TGTGCCAGCAGTTACTCGCTAGCGGTCCTAGGCACAGATACGCAGTATTTT	-	TRBD2	TRBJ2-3	TRBV6-7
CASSLRGGGGTYEQYF	TGTGCCAGCAGTTTAAGGGGTGGGGGGGGGACCTACGAGCAGTACTTC	-	TRBD2	TRBJ2-7	TRBV28
CASSSDSMGLTDTQYF	TGTGCCAGTAGTTCAGACAGCATGGGGCTCACAGATACGCAGTATTTT	once	-	TRBJ2-3	TRBV19
CASSPLGTSGVMAYEQYF	TGTGCCAGTAGTCCCCTGGGGACTAGCGGGGTAATGGCCTACGAGCAGTACTTC	-	TRBD2	TRBJ2-7	TRBV19
CASSLVGAREQFF	TGTGCCAGCAGCCTAGTGGGGGCAAGGGAGCAGTTCTTC	-	-	TRBJ2-1	TRBV9
CASSPGGRLYNEQFF	TGTGCCAGTAGTCCGGGGGGTCGCCTATACAATGAGCAGTTCTTC	once	TRBD2	TRBJ2-1	TRBV19
CASCLAAGTQYF	TGTGCCAGTTGCCTCGCGGCGGGTACGCAGTATTTT	-	-	TRBJ2-3	TRBV28
CASSIGTSGAYNEQFF	TGTGCCAGCAGTATCGGGACTAGCGGGGCCTACAATGAGCAGTTCTTC	-	TRBD2	TRBJ2-1	TRBV28
CASSLVHSYEQYF	TGCGCCAGCAGCTTGGTTCATTCCTACGAGCAGTACTTC	-	-	TRBJ2-7	TRBV5-1
CASSLHTQNTGELFF	TGCGCCAGCAGCTTGCACACACAAAACACCGGGGAGCTGTTTTTT	-	-	TRBJ2-2	TRBV5-1
CASSPLAEGSIYGYTF	TGCGCCAGCAGCCCCCTCGCCGAGGGAAGCATCTATGGCTACACCTTC	-	-	TRBJ1-2	TRBV5-1
CASSLAAVRAQGVGSTDTQYF	TGTGCCAGCAGCTTAGCGGCAGTCCGGGCACAGGGCGTAGGGAGCACAGATACGCAGTATTTT	-	-	TRBJ2-3	TRBV7-6
CASSLDPPGGFYGYTF	TGTGCCAGCAGCCTTGATCCGCCGGGGGGATTCTATGGCTACACCTTC	-	-	TRBJ1-2	TRBV27
CASSFGLADNEQFF	TGCGCCAGCAGCTTTGGACTAGCGGACAATGAGCAGTTCTTC	-	TRBD2	TRBJ2-1	TRBV5-1
CASSLSSGKTEAFF	TGTGCCAGCAGTTTATCCTCAGGGAAAACTGAAGCTTTCTTT	-	-	TRBJ1-1	TRBV27
CASSLRGRTEAFF	TGTGCCAGCAGTTTAAGGGGGCGAACTGAAGCTTTCTTT	-	TRBD1	TRBJ1-1	TRBV28
CASSLAGTGVYEQYF	TGTGCCAGCAGCTTAGCCGGGACAGGGGTATACGAGCAGTACTTC	-	TRBD1	TRBJ2-7	TRBV5-5